Described below is a single TCR beta chain sequence and its context. Antigen specificity is unknown. Measured with immunoSEQ multiplex PCR; TCRdb has only the in-frame clones, and not every one. The sample contains some 150,000 clones, roughly nine tenths of which appear only once. The sample belongs to a study of T cell responses to AZD1222 COVID-19 vaccine. CDR1 is DFQATT and CDR2 is SNEGSKA in the germline V gene (reference sequence). This CDR3 comprises 13 residues. V gave up 3 bases and J gave up 3 bases, with 12 bases separating them. The study's findings and limits: Females made up more of the donors, who were largely white British, and clonal diversity may have come out too low.

This chain links TRBV20-1 with TRBJ2-7, with no clear D. This TCR was sampled from an adult in good health. Sequences were derived from peripheral blood, sampled on day 0 of AZD1222 vaccination. CDR3 DNA: TGCAGTGCTAGTCCCGGGCCTCGCTACGAGCAGTACTTC. It is translated as CSASPGPRYEQYF.